This T cell receptor beta chain was documented in a study of neoadjuvant anti-PD-1 for oral cavity cancer (dated by TCRdb to about 2021). Describing the broader study: Before curative-intent surgical resection, most patients were given three to four biweekly doses of nivolumab at 3 mg/kg. The parent correlative cohort included approximately 13 patients, with an approximately 33% response rate. Responders were defined as patients with complete response, partial response or stable disease by RECIST 1.1; non-responders were defined as patients with progression. Patients who did not progress were given a fourth nivolumab dose at about day 43 and had definitive surgical resection on days 50-56. General study outcomes and caveats: After neoadjuvant nivolumab, non-responders showed significantly higher T cell clonality (Gini index) in PBMCs than responders did. A higher pretreatment blood Treg/Th17 ratio correlated with both higher pretreatment blood TCRbeta clonality and lower post-treatment tumor TCRbeta clonality. The TCR analyses had only a few patients in each response group, and the authors called for validation in larger cohorts.

The time point tag for this specimen amounts to: before neoadjuvant nivolumab. None of the patients had received prior systemic or radiation treatment, and all were newly diagnosed with stage II-IVA oral cavity squamous cell carcinoma. The cohort was composed of patients with HPV-negative, locally advanced oral cavity squamous cell carcinoma. Peripheral blood mononuclear cells were analyzed directly and were not maintained or expanded in culture. Samples came from a longitudinal correlative study of a single-arm phase II trial of neoadjuvant nivolumab in oral cavity squamous cell carcinoma. Genomic DNA-based TCRbeta sequencing was performed on subject-matched pre- and post-treatment PBMCs and tumors from three responders and three non-responders. Peripheral blood mononuclear cells were collected before nivolumab treatment and again after treatment, at the time of surgery. The Maxwell RSC DNA from Cells kit was used to isolate genomic DNA from PBMCs.

For deep sequencing, each PBMC sample was run in six replicates, with libraries mostly built from roughly 460 ng of input genomic DNA. TCRbeta libraries were prepared with the immunoSEQ hsTCRbeta kit according to the manufacturer's instructions. The finished libraries were brought together in one pool at 3 to 3.5 nM, which was then read using an Illumina NovaSeq 6000 S4 flow cell. The authors processed their data as follows. The immunoSEQ Analyzer was used for raw data preprocessing and quality control. The analysis was restricted to productive rearrangements, with each unique CDR3 amino acid sequence defining a clonotype. Repertoire clonality was estimated as the Gini-Simpson index, computed with the R package tcR. Student's t test was used to compare Gini indices, while Pearson correlation assessed associations with tumor size change. TCRdb limited this immuneACCESS table to in-frame rearrangements with V and J called. A share of clones is missing; checked studies link under half to unresolved V genes, and the rest is unexplained. V and J calls and clone size are given by that table; D and trimming were obtained from the DNA. The sample has approximately 13,000 clones on record, 66% of them singletons. Clones ranked in the top ten supply roughly 2.3% of the sample.

The CDR1 and CDR2 encoded by the germline V gene are ENHRY and SYGVKD. The CDR3 runs 12 residues from the cysteine to the phenylalanine. Left in the record is the CDR3 DNA by itself, 36 bases read in frame from the first base. The junction shows trimming of 4 bases on V and 6 bases on J, and the gene matches do not reach 0 bases of it. Regarding this clone: Its antigen has not been determined. No much larger clone exists at a distance of one base, and base qualities are not known.

The V gene is TRBV10-3 and the J gene is TRBJ1-2; 9 nucleotides in the junction match TRBD1. The sample was PBMCs, taken before nivolumab (anti-PD-1) treatment. The TCR sequence derives from a person aged 35-79 years with oral cavity squamous cell carcinoma. CDR3 loop: CAISGTGDGYTF. Here is the DNA: TGTGCCATCAGTGGGACAGGGGATGGCTACACCTTC.